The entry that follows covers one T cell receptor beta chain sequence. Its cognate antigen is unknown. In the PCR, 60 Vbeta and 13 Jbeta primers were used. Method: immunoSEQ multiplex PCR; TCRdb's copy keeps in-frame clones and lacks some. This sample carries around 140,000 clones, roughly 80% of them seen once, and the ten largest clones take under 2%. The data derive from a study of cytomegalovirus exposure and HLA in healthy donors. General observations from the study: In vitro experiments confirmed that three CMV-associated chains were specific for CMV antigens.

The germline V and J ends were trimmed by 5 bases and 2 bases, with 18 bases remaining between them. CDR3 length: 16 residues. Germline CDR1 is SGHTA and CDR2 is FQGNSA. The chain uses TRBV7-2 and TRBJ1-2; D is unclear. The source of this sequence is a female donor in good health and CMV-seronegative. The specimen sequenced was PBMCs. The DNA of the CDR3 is TGTGCCAGCAGCCGCCGCTTCGACTTGAAGAACTATGGCTACACCTTC. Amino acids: CASSRRFDLKNYGYTF.